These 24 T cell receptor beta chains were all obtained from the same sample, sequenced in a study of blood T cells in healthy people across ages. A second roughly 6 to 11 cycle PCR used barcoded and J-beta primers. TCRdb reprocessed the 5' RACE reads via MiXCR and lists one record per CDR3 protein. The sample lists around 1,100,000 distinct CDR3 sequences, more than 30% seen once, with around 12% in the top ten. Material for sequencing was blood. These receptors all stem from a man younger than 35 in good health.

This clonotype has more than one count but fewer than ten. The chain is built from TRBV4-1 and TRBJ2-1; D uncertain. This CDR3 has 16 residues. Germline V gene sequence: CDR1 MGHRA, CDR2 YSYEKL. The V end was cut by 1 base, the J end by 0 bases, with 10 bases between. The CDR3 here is CASSQADGSSYNEQFF. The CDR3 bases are TGCGCCAGCAGCCAAGCAGACGGAAGCTCCTACAATGAGCAGTTCTTC.

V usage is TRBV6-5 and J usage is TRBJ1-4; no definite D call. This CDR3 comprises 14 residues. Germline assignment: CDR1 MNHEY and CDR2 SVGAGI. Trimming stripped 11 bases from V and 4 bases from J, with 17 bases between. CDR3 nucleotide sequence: TGTGCCGTTCGGCCGGACGGGCGTAATGAAAAACTGTTTTTT. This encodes CAVRPDGRNEKLFF.

CDR3 sequence: CASSCTGPAVDTQYF. CDR3 bases: TGTGCCAGCAGTTGCACAGGCCCGGCGGTAGATACGCAGTATTTT. The gene calls are TRBV27 and TRBJ2-3, with D perhaps matching TRBD1 (5 bases). CDR1 and CDR2 (germline): MNHEY, SMNVEV (reference sequence). The length of the CDR3 is 15 residues. V gave up 4 bases and J gave up 5 bases, with 16 bases separating them.

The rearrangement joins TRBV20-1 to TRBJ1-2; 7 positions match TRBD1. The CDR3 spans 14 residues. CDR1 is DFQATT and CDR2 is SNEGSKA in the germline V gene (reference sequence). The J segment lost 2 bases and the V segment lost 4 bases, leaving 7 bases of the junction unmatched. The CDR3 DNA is TGCAGTGCTACCCCTCGGGACAGAAACTATGGCTACACCTTC. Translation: CSATPRDRNYGYTF.

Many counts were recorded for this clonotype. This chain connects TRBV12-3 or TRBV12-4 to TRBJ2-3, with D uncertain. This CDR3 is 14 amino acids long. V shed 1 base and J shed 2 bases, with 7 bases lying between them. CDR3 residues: CASSLGQLTDTQYF. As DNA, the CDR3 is TGTGCCAGCAGTTTAGGCCAGCTCACAGATACGCAGTATTTT.

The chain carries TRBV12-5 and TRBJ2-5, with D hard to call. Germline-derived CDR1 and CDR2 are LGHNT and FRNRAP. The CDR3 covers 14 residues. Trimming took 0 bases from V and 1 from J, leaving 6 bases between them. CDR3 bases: TGTGCTAGTGGTTTGGTACCAGGCCAAGAGACCCAGTACTTC. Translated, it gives CASGLVPGQETQYF.

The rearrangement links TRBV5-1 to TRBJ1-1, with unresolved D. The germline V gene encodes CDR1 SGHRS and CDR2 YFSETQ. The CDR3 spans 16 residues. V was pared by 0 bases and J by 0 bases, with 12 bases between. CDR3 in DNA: TGCGCCAGCAGCTTGGGGGCTGTGACACTGAACACTGAAGCTTTCTTT. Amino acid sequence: CASSLGAVTLNTEAFF. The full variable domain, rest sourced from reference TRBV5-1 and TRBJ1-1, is KAGVTQTPRYLIKTRGQQVTLSCSPISGHRSVSWYQQTPGQGLQFLFEYFSETQRNKGNFPGRFSGRQFSNSRSEMNVSTLELGDSALYLCASSLGAVTLNTEAFFGQGTRLTVV.

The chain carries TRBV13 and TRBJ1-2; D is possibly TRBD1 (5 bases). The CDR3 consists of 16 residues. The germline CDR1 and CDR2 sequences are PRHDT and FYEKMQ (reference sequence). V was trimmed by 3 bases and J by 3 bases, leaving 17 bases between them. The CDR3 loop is CASSFQGVDADYGYTF. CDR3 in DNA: TGTGCCAGCAGCTTTCAGGGAGTAGATGCGGACTATGGCTACACCTTC.

The CDR3 protein is CASRGTSGVPNEQFF. The CDR3 nucleotides are TGTGCCAGCAGAGGGACTAGCGGGGTCCCCAATGAGCAGTTCTTC. This chain joins TRBV2 and TRBJ2-1; 13 positions match TRBD2. V shed 6 bases and J 6 bases; nucleotides not matched to a gene: 5. The length of the CDR3 is 15 residues. Germline V gene data show CDR1 as SNHLY and CDR2 as FYNNEI.

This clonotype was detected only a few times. The CDR3 protein is CASSLGSSIQETQYF. The CDR3, as DNA: TGTGCCAGCAGCTTGGGGTCAAGTATCCAAGAGACCCAGTACTTC. The rearrangement joins TRBV5-4 to TRBJ2-5; no definite D call. Germline lookup yields CDR1 SGHNT and CDR2 YYREEE (reference sequence). The CDR3 spans 15 residues. The V end lost 0 bases, the J end lost 1 base, and 10 bases lay between the germline ends. The full variable domain, its missing parts supplied by reference TRBV5-4 and TRBJ2-5, is ETGVTQSPTHLIKTRGQQVTLRCSSQSGHNTVSWYQQALGQGPQFIFQYYREEENGRGNFPPRFSGLQFPNYSSELNVNALELDDSALYLCASSLGSSIQETQYFGPGTRLLVL.

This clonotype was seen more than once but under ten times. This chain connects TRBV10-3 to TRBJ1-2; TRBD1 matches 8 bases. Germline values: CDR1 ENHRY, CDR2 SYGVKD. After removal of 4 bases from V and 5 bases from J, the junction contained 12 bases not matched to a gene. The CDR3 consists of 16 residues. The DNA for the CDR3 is TGTGCCATCAGTGGAACAGGGGGAAATAAGGTATATGGCTACACCTTC. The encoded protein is CAISGTGGNKVYGYTF.

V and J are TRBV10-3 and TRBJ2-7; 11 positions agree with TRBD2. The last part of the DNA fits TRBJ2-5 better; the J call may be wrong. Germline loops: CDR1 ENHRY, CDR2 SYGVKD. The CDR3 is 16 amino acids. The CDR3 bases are TGTGCCATCAGTGAGGCGGGACTAGCGGTATCCGGGACCCAGTACTTC. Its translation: CAISEAGLAVSGTQYF.

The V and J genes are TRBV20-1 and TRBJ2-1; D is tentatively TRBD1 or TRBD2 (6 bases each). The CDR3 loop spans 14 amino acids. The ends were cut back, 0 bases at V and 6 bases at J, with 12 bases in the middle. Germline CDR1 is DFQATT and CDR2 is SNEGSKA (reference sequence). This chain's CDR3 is CSARDGGAINEQFF. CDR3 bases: TGCAGTGCTAGAGACGGGGGCGCGATCAATGAGCAGTTCTTC.

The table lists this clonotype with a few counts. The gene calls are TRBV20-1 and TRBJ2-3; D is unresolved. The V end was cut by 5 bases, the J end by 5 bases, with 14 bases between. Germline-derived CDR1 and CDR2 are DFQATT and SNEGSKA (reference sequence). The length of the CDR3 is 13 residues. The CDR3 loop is CSAQVPRGDTQYF. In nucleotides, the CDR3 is TGCAGTGCTCAGGTTCCTAGAGGAGATACGCAGTATTTT.

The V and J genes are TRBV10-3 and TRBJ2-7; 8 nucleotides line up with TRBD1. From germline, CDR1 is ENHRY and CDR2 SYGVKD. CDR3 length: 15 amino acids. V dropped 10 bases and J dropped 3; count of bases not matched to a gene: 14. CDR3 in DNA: TGTGCCACAAGTAATTCCGGGACAGGTAACTACGAGCAGTACTTC. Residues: CATSNSGTGNYEQYF.

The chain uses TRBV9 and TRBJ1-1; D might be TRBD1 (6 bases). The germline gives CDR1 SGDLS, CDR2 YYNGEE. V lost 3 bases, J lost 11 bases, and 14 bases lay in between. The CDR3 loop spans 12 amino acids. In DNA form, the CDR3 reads TGTGCCAGCAGCGAACAACAGGGTATGGCTTTCTTT. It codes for CASSEQQGMAFF.

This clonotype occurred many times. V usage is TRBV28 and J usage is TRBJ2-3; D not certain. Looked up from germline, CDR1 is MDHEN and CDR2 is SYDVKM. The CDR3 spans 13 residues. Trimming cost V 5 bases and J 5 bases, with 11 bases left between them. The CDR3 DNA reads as TGTGCCAGCAGTCGCCGGACGGTAGATACGCAGTATTTT. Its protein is CASSRRTVDTQYF.

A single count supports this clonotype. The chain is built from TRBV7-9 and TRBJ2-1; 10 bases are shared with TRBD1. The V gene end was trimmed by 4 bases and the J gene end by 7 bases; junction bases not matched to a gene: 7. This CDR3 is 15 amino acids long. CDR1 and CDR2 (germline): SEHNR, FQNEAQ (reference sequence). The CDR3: CASSSRDRGTNEQFF. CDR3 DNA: TGTGCCAGCAGCTCACGGGACAGGGGAACGAATGAGCAGTTCTTC.

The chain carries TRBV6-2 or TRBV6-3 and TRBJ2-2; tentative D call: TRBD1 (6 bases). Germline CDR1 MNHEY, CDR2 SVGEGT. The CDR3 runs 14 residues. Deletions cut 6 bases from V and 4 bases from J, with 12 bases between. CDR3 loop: CASRPGTITGELFF. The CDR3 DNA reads TGTGCCAGCAGGCCCGGGACAATCACCGGGGAGCTGTTTTTT.

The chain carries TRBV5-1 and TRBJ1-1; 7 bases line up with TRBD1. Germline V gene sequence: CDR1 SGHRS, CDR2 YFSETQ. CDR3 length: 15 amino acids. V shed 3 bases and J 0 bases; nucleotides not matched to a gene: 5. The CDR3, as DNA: TGCGCCAGCAGCTGGACAGGAAGCTTGAACACTGAAGCTTTCTTT. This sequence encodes CASSWTGSLNTEAFF.

CDR3 sequence reads: CASSNRGQGKDTGELFF. The DNA of the CDR3 is TGTGCCAGCAGCAACAGAGGGCAGGGAAAGGACACCGGGGAGCTGTTTTTT. The rearrangement links TRBV21-1 to TRBJ2-2; TRBD2, the table's D call, was not compared with the DNA. TRBV21-1 is shown as a pseudogene. The CDR3 runs to 17 residues.

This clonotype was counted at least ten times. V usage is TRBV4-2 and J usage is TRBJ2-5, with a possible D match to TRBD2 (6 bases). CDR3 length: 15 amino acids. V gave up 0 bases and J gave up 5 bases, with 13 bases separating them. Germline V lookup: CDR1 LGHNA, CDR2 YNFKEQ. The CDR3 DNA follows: TGTGCCAGCAGCCAAGATGTACTAGCTGGCGAGACCCAGTACTTC. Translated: CASSQDVLAGETQYF.

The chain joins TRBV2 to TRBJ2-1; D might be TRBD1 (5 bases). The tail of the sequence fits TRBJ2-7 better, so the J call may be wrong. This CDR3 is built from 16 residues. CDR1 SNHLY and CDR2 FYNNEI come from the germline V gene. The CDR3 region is CASSEVGQGYNNEQYF. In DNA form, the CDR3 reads TGTGCCAGCAGTGAAGTTGGGCAGGGCTACAACAATGAGCAGTACTTC.

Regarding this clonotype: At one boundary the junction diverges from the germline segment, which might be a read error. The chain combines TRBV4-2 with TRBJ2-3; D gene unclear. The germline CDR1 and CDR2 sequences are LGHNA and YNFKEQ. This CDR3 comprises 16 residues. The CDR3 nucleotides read TGTGCCAGCAGCCAAGATGGCGTCGGAGCAACAGAGACGCAGTATTTT. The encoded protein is CASSQDGVGATETQYF.